The 18 T cell receptor beta chains below were found in one sample sequenced in a study of Ad26.COV2.S vaccination and SARS-CoV-2 variants. The sample's treatment: some 20 received Ad26.COV2.S at low or high dose, single or two shots; several received placebo; per-sample allocation not given. Samples were taken on day 63 after the first vaccine or placebo injection. Repertoires were generated with immunoSEQ multiplex PCR, while TCRdb's copy carries only in-frame clones and drops some. The table lists approximately 480,000 clones, approximately 90% of them singletons. The sequenced sample was peripheral blood, obtained in a trial of Ad26.COV2.S vaccine versus placebo. The source of these receptors is a person between 18 and 65 years old who received the Ad26.COV2.S COVID-19 vaccine or a placebo.

The chain links TRBV28 to TRBJ2-1; 8 bases are shared with TRBD2. V shed 3 bases, J shed 7 bases, and the junction held 5 bases outside the gene matches. CDR3 length: 14 amino acids. Looked up from germline, CDR1 is MDHEN and CDR2 is SYDVKM. CDR3 nucleotide sequence: TGTGCCAGCAGTTTGTCCGGGAGGGTAAATGAGCAGTTCTTC. Residues: CASSLSGRVNEQFF.

The chain is built from TRBV9 and TRBJ2-1, with a possible D match to TRBD2 (6 bases). Germline V gene lookup returns CDR1 SGDLS and CDR2 YYNGEE. This CDR3 region has 13 residues. V was shortened by 4 bases and J by 5 bases, with 10 bases between the two germline ends. CDR3 nucleotide sequence: TGTGCCAGCAGCCGGTCTAGCGACAATGAGCAGTTCTTC. It encodes CASSRSSDNEQFF.

The chain links TRBV5-1 to TRBJ2-7; 8 bases match TRBD1. Germline V gives CDR1 SGHRS, CDR2 YFSETQ. This CDR3 spans 12 amino acids. With 3 bases clipped from V and 6 bases from J, the junction kept 2 bases outside the gene matches. CDR3 region: CASSWTGFEQYF. Written as DNA, the CDR3 is TGCGCCAGCAGCTGGACAGGGTTCGAGCAGTACTTC.

V is TRBV5-1 and J is TRBJ2-3; no clear D. Germline V gene lookup returns CDR1 SGHRS and CDR2 YFSETQ. V lost 4 bases and J lost 2, with 11 bases in between. The CDR3 totals 14 residues. The CDR3 sequence: CASSLGPITDTQYF. CDR3 nucleotide sequence: TGCGCCAGCAGCCTCGGACCGATCACAGATACGCAGTATTTT.

V is TRBV21-1 and J is TRBJ2-7; the table's D call, TRBD2, was not checked against the DNA. TRBV21-1 is designated a pseudogene. The CDR3 runs 17 residues. The chain's CDR3 is CASSRYLGGLARYEQYF. The DNA for the CDR3 is TGTGCCAGCAGCAGATATTTAGGTGGACTAGCACGCTACGAGCAGTACTTC.

This chain uses TRBV28 with TRBJ1-1, with TRBD1 matching 12 bases. Per germline, CDR1 MDHEN and CDR2 SYDVKM. The CDR3 has 16 residues. Germline trimming cut 4 bases from V and 3 bases from J; bases unmatched to any gene: 6. The CDR3 region has the DNA TGTGCCAGCAGTTCCGCCGGGACAGGGGGCGACACTGAAGCTTTCTTT. Amino acid sequence: CASSSAGTGGDTEAFF.

V is TRBV23-1 and J is TRBJ2-1; maybe TRBD1 (6 bases). TRBV23-1 is an open reading frame, and its role is uncertain. Deletions cut 3 bases from V and 15 bases from J, with 21 bases between. CDR3 length: 14 residues. CDR3 nucleotides: TGCGCCAGCAGTCACCCCCCCCAGGGGAACAAGCGGTTCTTC. It is translated as CASSHPPQGNKRFF.

The chain combines TRBV6-1 with TRBJ1-1; 11 bases map to TRBD1. The CDR3 has 13 residues. V shed 1 base, J shed 11 bases, and the junction held 3 bases outside the gene matches. Germline V gene lookup returns CDR1 MNHNS and CDR2 SASEGT. Here the CDR3 reads CASSEVGQGEAFF. The CDR3 DNA is TGTGCCAGCAGTGAAGTGGGACAGGGGGAGGCTTTCTTT.

This rearrangement joins TRBV5-6 to TRBJ2-7; D assignment may be TRBD1 or TRBD2 (6 bases each). Per germline, CDR1 SGHDT and CDR2 YYEEEE. CDR3 size: 13 residues. V lost 0 bases, J lost 12 bases, and 16 bases lay in between. In nucleotides, the CDR3 is TGTGCCAGCAGCTTGGCCGGAGGGGGAAGGGCGTACTTC. This translates into CASSLAGGGRAYF.

This clone is a singleton in its sample. This chain connects TRBV18 to TRBJ2-2, with a possible D match to TRBD2 (6 bases). CDR3 length: 16 residues. Between the trimmed V and J ends, which lost 6 bases and 0 bases, there was a span of 14 bases. Germline V gene lookup returns CDR1 KGHSH and CDR2 LQKENI. Here the CDR3 reads CASSLIGGANTGELFF. In DNA, the CDR3 is TGTGCCAGCTCCCTCATTGGCGGGGCGAACACCGGGGAGCTGTTTTTT. The full variable domain, in which reference TRBV18 and TRBJ2-2 provide the parts outside the CDR3, is NAGVMQNPRHLVRRRGQEARLRCSPMKGHSHVYWYRQLPEEGLKFMVYLQKENIIDESGMPKERFSAEFPKEGPSILRIQQVVRGDSAAYFCASSLIGGANTGELFFGEGSRLTVL.

The rearrangement links TRBV18 to TRBJ2-7, with 8 bases fitting TRBD1. The CDR3 is 19 amino acids. The germline gives CDR1 KGHSH, CDR2 LQKENI. V lost 5 bases, J lost 7 bases, and 25 bases stayed unmatched. CDR3: CASSTQPGTGASKRGEQYF. CDR3 DNA: TGTGCCAGCTCAACTCAGCCCGGGACAGGCGCCAGCAAGCGCGGGGAGCAGTACTTC.

The chain has TRBV7-6 and TRBJ2-7, with D possibly matching TRBD1 (6 bases). This CDR3 has 14 residues. Trimming removed 3 bases at V and 1 base at J, with 10 bases between. CDR1 and CDR2 (germline): SGHVS, FNYEAQ. CDR3 DNA sequence: TGTGCCAGCAGCTTTGGGACACGGTCCTACGAGCAGTACTTC. As protein: CASSFGTRSYEQYF.

This sequence joins TRBV6-6 and TRBJ2-1; D gene unclear. Per germline, CDR1 MNHNY and CDR2 SVGAGI (reference sequence). V lost 9 bases to trimming and J lost 5 bases, with 11 bases between them. CDR3 length: 12 amino acids. CDR3 region: CASRLGNNEQFF. In DNA, the CDR3 is TGTGCCAGTCGTTTGGGGAACAATGAGCAGTTCTTC.

As concerns this clone: The junction departs from germline at one end; a sequencing error may be responsible. The rearrangement uses TRBV7-9 and TRBJ1-1; the D gene is possibly TRBD1 (6 bases). Germline-derived CDR1 and CDR2 are SEHNR and FQNEAQ (reference sequence). The CDR3 contains 19 residues. The chain's CDR3 is CAGSQNRGGQRVLNTEAFF. The CDR3 coding sequence is TGTGCCGGCAGCCAGAATAGGGGCGGACAGCGGGTTTTGAACACTGAAGCTTTCTTT.

The chain links TRBV5-1 to TRBJ2-2; TRBD2 matches at 14 bases. CDR1 and CDR2 (germline): SGHRS, YFSETQ. V was pared by 3 bases and J by 7 bases, with 5 bases of the junction left unmatched. This CDR3 has 16 residues. CDR3 in amino acids: CASSYGLAGGFGELFF. The CDR3 region has the DNA TGCGCCAGCAGCTATGGACTAGCGGGAGGCTTCGGGGAGCTGTTTTTT. Drawing the rest from reference TRBV5-1 and TRBJ2-2, the complete variable domain is KAGVTQTPRYLIKTRGQQVTLSCSPISGHRSVSWYQQTPGQGLQFLFEYFSETQRNKGNFPGRFSGRQFSNSRSEMNVSTLELGDSALYLCASSYGLAGGFGELFFGEGSRLTVL.

The chain is built from TRBV19 and TRBJ1-5, with a weak D call TRBD1 (5 bases). With 5 bases removed from V and 6 bases from J, the gap between germline ends came to 14 bases. This CDR3 has 14 amino acids. Germline CDR1 is LNHDA and CDR2 is SQIVND (reference sequence). The CDR3 sequence: CASSGGSGGQPQHF. The CDR3 nucleotides are TGTGCCAGTAGTGGGGGGTCGGGAGGTCAGCCCCAGCATTTT.

The chain links TRBV6-2 or TRBV6-3 to TRBJ2-7; tentative D call: TRBD1 (5 bases). V was pared by 2 bases and J by 6 bases, with 14 bases between. Germline-derived CDR1 and CDR2 are MNHEY and SVGEGT. The CDR3 contains 14 residues. The CDR3 loop is CASSYRLGVGEQYF. The CDR3 nucleotides are TGTGCCAGCAGTTACCGTCTAGGGGTTGGCGAGCAGTACTTC.

The chain links TRBV5-1 to TRBJ2-3; 9 bases agree with TRBD2. The CDR3 runs 15 residues. Germline V gives CDR1 SGHRS, CDR2 YFSETQ. With V trimmed by 4 bases and J by 6 bases, 9 bases remained unmatched. The CDR3 loop is CASSPRGGALDTQYF. The DNA of the CDR3 is TGCGCCAGCAGCCCGCGGGGGGGCGCACTGGATACGCAGTATTTT.